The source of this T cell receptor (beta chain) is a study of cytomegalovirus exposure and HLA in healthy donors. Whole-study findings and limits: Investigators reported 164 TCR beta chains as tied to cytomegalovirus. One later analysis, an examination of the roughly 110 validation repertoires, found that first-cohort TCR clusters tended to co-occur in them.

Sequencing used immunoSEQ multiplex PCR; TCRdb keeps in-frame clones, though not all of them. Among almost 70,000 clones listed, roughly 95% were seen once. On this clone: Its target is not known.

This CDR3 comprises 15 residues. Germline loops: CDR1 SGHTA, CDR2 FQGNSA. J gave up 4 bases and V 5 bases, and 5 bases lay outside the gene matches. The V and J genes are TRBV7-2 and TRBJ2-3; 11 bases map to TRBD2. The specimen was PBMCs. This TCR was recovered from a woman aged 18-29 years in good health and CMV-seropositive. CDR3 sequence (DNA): TGTGCCAGCAGCACTAGCGGGAGTGGGGCAGATACGCAGTATTTT. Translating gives CASSTSGSGADTQYF. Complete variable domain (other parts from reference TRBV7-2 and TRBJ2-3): GAGVSQSPSNKVTEKGKDVELRCDPISGHTALYWYRQSLGQGLEFLIYFQGNSAPDKSGLPSDRFSAERTGGSVSTLTIQRTQQEDSAVYLCASSTSGSGADTQYFGPGTRLTVL.